This T cell receptor beta chain was captured in a study of T cell responses to AZD1222 COVID-19 vaccine. Study observations and caveats: The CD4 TCRs associated with vaccination extended across spike and predominated at 160-218 and 743-854. The donor group comprised mostly white British people and more females; the analysis possibly underestimated clonal diversity.

The table came from immunoSEQ multiplex PCR; TCRdb's copy has only in-frame clones and leaves some out. The sample has 100,000 to 150,000 clones, about nine tenths seen once; the top ten hold approximately 7%. Losses at the gene ends were 0 bases for V and 10 bases for J; bases not matched to a gene: 12. The CDR3 spans 17 residues. Germline values: CDR1 SGHRS, CDR2 YFSETQ. This clone was recorded only once. Its antigen is currently unknown. The receptor was derived from an adult in good health. Here the sequenced sample was peripheral blood, taken on day 0 of AZD1222 vaccination. The J gene is TRBJ1-6, the V gene TRBV5-1; TRBD1 matches at 8 bases. CDR3 amino acids: CASSLEPTGQGYSPLHF. As DNA, the CDR3 is TGCGCCAGCAGCTTGGAACCTACTGGACAGGGTTACTCACCCCTCCACTTT.